This TCR beta chain appears in the sequencing data of a study of cytomegalovirus exposure and HLA in healthy donors. Germline V CDR1 and CDR2: SGHTA, FQGNSA. This CDR3 spans 15 amino acids. V trimming: 5 bases; J trimming: 6 bases; junction bases outside the gene matches: 8. PCR amplification relied on 60 Vbeta primers (plus 13 Jbeta primers). Clones were sequenced by immunoSEQ multiplex PCR, and TCRdb holds only the in-frame ones, with some missing. The sample table sets out 65,000 to 90,000 clones. This sequence joins TRBV7-2 and TRBJ2-1; 9 positions match TRBD2. The source is a female donor in good health and CMV-seropositive. Material: PBMCs. The CDR3 is CASSRGSGRINEQFF. Written as DNA, the CDR3 is TGTGCCAGCAGCCGAGGTAGCGGGAGAATCAATGAGCAGTTCTTC.